This T cell receptor (beta chain) was documented in a study of blood T cell repertoires in COVID-19. Study details: Spain, Italy and the United States supplied samples that represented acute and convalescent COVID-19. PBMCs, B-cell-depleted T cells, or T cells provided the cDNA or gDNA that made up the material.

CDR3 length equals 16 residues. J was trimmed by 5 bases and V by 6 bases; bases with no gene match: 14. Per the germline V gene, CDR1 is MNHEY and CDR2 is SMNVEV (reference sequence). In the study's own analysis: Amplifying reference gene primers gave estimates of nucleated cell counts. The table came from immunoSEQ multiplex PCR; TCRdb's copy has only in-frame clones and leaves some out. V and J calls and clone size are those listed in that table; D and trimming were worked out from the DNA. The sample lists a few hundred thousand clones; 87% were seen once. This clone was seen just once. Sequencing was carried out using peripheral blood. The receptor's source is a woman aged 45-59 years with acute or convalescent COVID-19. The chain combines TRBV27 with TRBJ2-5, with 8 bases that match TRBD1. The CDR3 DNA is TGTGCCAGCAGCAGGGAGCAGGGGGCGCGAGGGGAGACCCAGTACTTC. This codes for CASSREQGARGETQYF.